Shown below are 31 T cell receptor beta chains from a single sample sequenced in a study of T cell clonotyping in hematopoietic cell transplantation. This table comes from immunoSEQ multiplex PCR, and its TCRdb copy is limited to in-frame clones, with some not included. The sample carries some 30,000 clones, roughly 80% recorded once. Described time point: recipient sample about 28 days before transplant, after cytoreduction. The specimen comprised peripheral blood mononuclear cells, sampled before stem cell transplant. These receptors were obtained from a woman younger than 45 with chronic myeloid leukemia. Some clones in this sample may be carry-over from other donors' samples.

V and J are TRBV29-1 and TRBJ2-2; TRBD1 matches at 7 bases. With 7 bases clipped from V and 4 bases from J, the junction kept 3 bases outside the gene matches. The CDR3 contains 12 residues. Germline CDR1 is SQVTM and CDR2 is ANQGSEA. This chain's CDR3 is CSAKGATGELFF. Here the CDR3 DNA reads TGCAGCGCAAAGGGGGCCACCGGGGAGCTGTTTTTT.

The chain couples TRBV2 to TRBJ2-2, with D tentatively TRBD2 (5 bases). V lost 8 bases and J 3 bases, leaving 22 bases between the germline ends. The CDR3 runs to 17 residues. Germline CDR1 reads SNHLY; CDR2 reads FYNNEI. As DNA, the CDR3 is TGTGCCAGCGAGAAGCTTGCGGGTAAAGGTTACACCGGGGAGCTGTTTTTT. Encoded protein: CASEKLAGKGYTGELFF.

This clone was counted once. This chain joins TRBV5-1 and TRBJ1-2; TRBD1 agrees at 9 bases. The V gene end was trimmed by 4 bases and the J gene end by 3 bases; junction bases not matched to a gene: 4. From germline, CDR1 is SGHRS and CDR2 YFSETQ. This CDR3 comprises 14 residues. CDR3 loop: CASSRQGGDYGYTF. CDR3 DNA: TGCGCCAGCAGCCGACAGGGGGGGGACTATGGCTACACCTTC. Combining the CDR3 with reference TRBV5-1 and TRBJ1-2 gives the whole variable domain KAGVTQTPRYLIKTRGQQVTLSCSPISGHRSVSWYQQTPGQGLQFLFEYFSETQRNKGNFPGRFSGRQFSNSRSEMNVSTLELGDSALYLCASSRQGGDYGYTFGSGTRLTVV.

The chain uses TRBV2 and TRBJ1-2; 7 bases fit TRBD1. The CDR3 totals 12 residues. The V gene end was trimmed by 7 bases and the J gene end by 2 bases; junction bases not matched to a gene: 1. The V gene's germline CDR1 is SNHLY and CDR2 FYNNEI. The CDR3 is CASIQGNYGYTF. CDR3 bases: TGTGCCAGCATACAGGGGAACTATGGCTACACCTTC.

This clone was seen just once. The chain joins TRBV4-1 to TRBJ2-5, with 8 bases aligning to TRBD2. The CDR3 runs to 15 residues. The V gene's germline CDR1 is MGHRA and CDR2 YSYEKL. The V segment lost 2 bases and the J segment 3 bases; nucleotides outside the gene matches: 5. The CDR3 region has the DNA TGCGCCAGCAGCCAACGAAAGCGGGGGAAAGAGACCCAGTACTTC. It encodes CASSQRKRGKETQYF.

The chain couples TRBV6-5 to TRBJ1-3, with D uncertain. Germline V gene sequence: CDR1 MNHEY, CDR2 SVGAGI. With 6 bases removed from V and 4 bases from J, the gap between germline ends came to 16 bases. The CDR3 has 15 amino acids. CDR3 sequence: CASSQTPSRGNTIYF. The CDR3 region has the DNA TGTGCCAGCAGCCAAACCCCGAGCAGAGGAAACACCATATATTTT.

The V gene is TRBV6-6, the J gene TRBJ1-5; D remains unclear. This CDR3 is built from 14 residues. Germline V CDR1 and CDR2: MNHNY, SVGAGI (reference sequence). Trimming cost V 2 bases and J 3 bases, with 8 bases left between them. The CDR3 DNA reads as TGTGCCAGCAGTTACCCTACAGACAATCAGCCCCAGCATTTT. Translation gives CASSYPTDNQPQHF.

This clone has more than one count but fewer than ten. This chain joins TRBV19 and TRBJ2-7; D might be TRBD1 (6 bases). The V gene's germline CDR1 is LNHDA and CDR2 SQIVND (reference sequence). V dropped 1 base and J dropped 3 bases, with 10 bases sitting between them. The CDR3 sequence is 14 residues long. The CDR3 sequence: CASSIGRDNYEQYF. CDR3 DNA: TGTGCCAGTAGTATAGGCCGGGACAACTACGAGCAGTACTTC.

The chain links TRBV10-3 to TRBJ1-6; a possible D gene is TRBD1 (5 bases). The CDR3 has 15 residues. The V end was cut by 6 bases, the J end by 6 bases, with 15 bases between. Germline CDR1 ENHRY, CDR2 SYGVKD. The DNA of the CDR3 is TGTGCCATCAGACAGGACGCCAACCTTAATTCACCCCTCCACTTT. Translating gives CAIRQDANLNSPLHF.

This chain links TRBV5-1 with TRBJ1-1; D is perhaps TRBD1 (5 bases). This CDR3 comprises 15 residues. Trimming took 4 bases from V and 0 from J, leaving 13 bases between them. Germline CDR1 SGHRS, CDR2 YFSETQ. CDR3 sequence (DNA): TGCGCCAGCAGCAAAGGGACGGCGATGAACACTGAAGCTTTCTTT. Translated: CASSKGTAMNTEAFF.

The rearrangement joins TRBV5-1 to TRBJ2-7; no reliable D call. This CDR3 is built from 13 residues. The V end was cut by 4 bases, the J end by 2 bases, with 10 bases between. From germline, CDR1 is SGHRS and CDR2 YFSETQ. DNA of the CDR3: TGCGCCAGCAGCACCTCAGGTCCCTACGAGCAGTACTTC. As protein: CASSTSGPYEQYF.

The gene calls are TRBV11-2 and TRBJ1-3; D unclear. Germline lookup yields CDR1 SGHAT and CDR2 FQNNGV. Trimming took 1 base from V and 4 from J, leaving 8 bases between them. The CDR3 covers 14 residues. The CDR3 DNA reads as TGTGCCAGCAGCTTAGTGACGGACGGAAACACCATATATTTT. This sequence encodes CASSLVTDGNTIYF.

A single count supports this clone. The chain employs TRBV5-1 and TRBJ2-3; D perhaps matches TRBD2 (5 bases). The CDR3 length is 15 residues. Germline values: CDR1 SGHRS, CDR2 YFSETQ. The V gene lost 0 bases and the J gene lost 2 bases, with 10 bases spanning the gap. CDR3 loop: CASSLASGDTDTQYF. The CDR3, as DNA: TGCGCCAGCAGCTTGGCAAGCGGTGACACAGATACGCAGTATTTT.

The CDR3 loop reads CASTRENTEAFF. As DNA, the CDR3 is TGTGCCAGCACCCGAGAGAACACTGAAGCTTTCTTT. The rearrangement uses TRBV5-8 and TRBJ1-1; D gene ambiguous. This CDR3 contains 12 residues. The germline V gene has CDR1 SGHTS and CDR2 YDEGEE. Trimming stripped 6 bases from V and 1 base from J, with 7 bases between. The variable domain in full, completed from reference TRBV5-8 and TRBJ1-1, reads EAGVTQSPTHLIKTRGQQATLRCSPISGHTSVYWYQQALGLGLQFLLWYDEGEERNRGNFPPRFSGRQFPNYSSELNVNALELEDSALYLCASTRENTEAFFGQGTRLTVV.

This chain links TRBV7-9 with TRBJ2-1; D uncertain. The CDR3 covers 15 residues. CDR1 SEHNR and CDR2 FQNEAQ come from the germline V gene (reference sequence). Trimming left V 5 bases short and J 6 bases short, with 17 bases between. The CDR3 reads CASSQKALRTNEQFF. The DNA for the CDR3 is TGTGCCAGCAGCCAAAAGGCCCTCCGAACCAATGAGCAGTTCTTC.

CDR3 nucleotide sequence: TGTGCCTGGAGACTCCTTCGGTGGACCGGGGAGCTGTTTTTT. Its protein product is CAWRLLRWTGELFF. The chain employs TRBV30 and TRBJ2-2; D call uncertain. The V gene's germline CDR1 is GTSNPN and CDR2 SVGIG (reference sequence). Trimming shortened V by 3 bases and J by 5 bases, and 13 bases separated the two germline ends. The CDR3 has 14 amino acids.

The chain joins TRBV6-1 to TRBJ1-2; 12 positions agree with TRBD1. The trim removed 3 bases at V and 3 bases at J, leaving 8 bases unmatched. This CDR3 is built from 17 residues. Germline lookup yields CDR1 MNHNS and CDR2 SASEGT. The CDR3 coding sequence is TGTGCCAGCAGTGACCCGGGACAGGGGGCATCGGACTATGGCTACACCTTC. This encodes CASSDPGQGASDYGYTF.

This clone came up a few times. The chain joins TRBV27 to TRBJ1-2; D remains ambiguous. The CDR3 sequence is 12 residues long. The germline gives CDR1 MNHEY, CDR2 SMNVEV (reference sequence). Trimming stripped 6 bases from V and 1 base from J, with 6 bases between. CDR3 nucleotides: TGTGCCAGCAGGGACCGTAACTATGGCTACACCTTC. It is translated as CASRDRNYGYTF.

V usage is TRBV6-5 and J usage is TRBJ1-1; tentatively, D is TRBD1 (6 bases). V was clipped by 4 bases and J by 5 bases, with 17 bases between them. Germline V lookup: CDR1 MNHEY, CDR2 SVGAGI. This CDR3 is 15 amino acids long. The chain's CDR3 is CASSSRQAGKTEAFF. CDR3 DNA sequence: TGTGCCAGCAGTTCTCGACAGGCGGGTAAGACTGAAGCTTTCTTT.

V is TRBV5-4 and J is TRBJ1-2; D remains unclear. Trimming cost V 5 bases and J 0 bases, with 17 bases left between them. Germline V gene sequence: CDR1 SGHNT, CDR2 YYREEE (reference sequence). The CDR3 runs to 16 residues. The CDR3 loop reads CASRTSGVGSNYGYTF. CDR3 nucleotides: TGTGCCAGCAGAACCAGCGGGGTGGGATCTAACTATGGCTACACCTTC.

This rearrangement joins TRBV9 to TRBJ1-2; TRBD1 matches 10 bases. Trimming cost V 0 bases and J 2 bases; bases outside gene matches: 4. There are 16 residues in the CDR3. CDR1 and CDR2 from the germline V gene are SGDLS and YYNGEE. The CDR3 DNA reads TGTGCCAGCAGCGTAGTTAAGGGACAGGGGAACTATGGCTACACCTTC. This encodes CASSVVKGQGNYGYTF.

This clone was seen a handful of times. V gene TRBV5-1 combines with J gene TRBJ1-2, with D possibly being TRBD1 (6 bases). The CDR3 is 15 amino acids. The germline gives CDR1 SGHRS, CDR2 YFSETQ. The V end lost 2 bases, the J end lost 4 bases, and 15 bases lay between the germline ends. CDR3 protein: CASSFGTIITYGYTF. CDR3 bases: TGCGCCAGCAGCTTTGGGACAATCATAACCTATGGCTACACCTTC.

The DNA of the CDR3 is TGTGCCAGCAGACGGACAGGGGACTATGGCTACACCTTC. Protein: CASRRTGDYGYTF. V is TRBV7-6 and J is TRBJ1-2, with TRBD1 matching over 9 bases. CDR1 SGHVS and CDR2 FNYEAQ come from the germline V gene. This CDR3 is built from 13 residues. Trimming took 6 bases from V and 3 from J; bases not matched to a gene: 2.

The chain couples TRBV7-3 to TRBJ2-1, with D perhaps assigned TRBD1 or TRBD2 (5 bases each). Germline values: CDR1 SGHTA, CDR2 FQGTGA. There are 14 residues in the CDR3. Trimming left V 5 bases short and J 5 bases short, with 13 bases between. CDR3 amino acids: CASSPGTPNNEQFF. CDR3 nucleotide sequence: TGTGCCAGCAGCCCCGGGACCCCTAACAATGAGCAGTTCTTC.

The chain carries TRBV5-6 and TRBJ2-5; no clear D gene. Germline V gene lookup returns CDR1 SGHDT and CDR2 YYEEEE. Trimming left V 0 bases short and J 1 base short, with 7 bases between. This CDR3 contains 14 residues. CDR3 residues: CASSLASTQETQYF. The DNA for the CDR3 is TGTGCCAGCAGCTTGGCGTCTACCCAAGAGACCCAGTACTTC.

V gene TRBV29-1 combines with J gene TRBJ1-3; unclear D gene. CDR1 is SQVTM, CDR2 ANQGSEA, per germline. The CDR3 is 14 amino acids. V gave up 3 bases and J gave up 0 bases, with 9 bases separating them. CDR3 DNA: TGCAGCGTTGATCACGGTATCTCTGGAAACACCATATATTTT. It specifies CSVDHGISGNTIYF.

This clone showed up just a few times. The chain joins TRBV9 to TRBJ2-1, with 9 positions matching TRBD2. The CDR3 totals 15 residues. Germline CDR1 and CDR2: SGDLS and YYNGEE. The trim removed 0 bases at V and 10 bases at J, leaving 8 bases unmatched. CDR3 sequence (DNA): TGTGCCAGCAGCGTAGGGCTAGCGGGGTCAGGCGAGCAGTTCTTC. Translating it yields CASSVGLAGSGEQFF.

The CDR3 is CASSQDRRGTGEEKLFF. Here the CDR3 DNA reads TGCGCCAGCAGCCAAGATAGGAGGGGGACAGGGGAAGAAAAACTGTTTTTT. V and J are TRBV4-3 and TRBJ1-4, with TRBD1 matching 10 bases. Germline V lookup: CDR1 LGHNA, CDR2 YSLEER. There are 17 residues in the CDR3. With V trimmed by 0 bases and J by 8 bases, 9 bases remained unmatched.

This rearrangement joins TRBV30 to TRBJ1-6, with D tentatively TRBD1 (5 bases). The CDR3 is 16 residues long. The V end lost 1 base, the J end lost 4 bases, and 14 bases lay between the germline ends. Germline V gives CDR1 GTSNPN, CDR2 SVGIG (reference sequence). The CDR3 here is CAWSGLGTAYNSPLHF. In nucleotides, the CDR3 is TGTGCCTGGAGTGGGCTAGGGACCGCATATAATTCACCCCTCCACTTT.

This sequence joins TRBV6-5 and TRBJ1-1, with D tentatively TRBD1 (5 bases). Trimming took off 4 bases at V and 5 bases at J, with 14 bases between the two ends. CDR3 size: 14 residues. Germline values: CDR1 MNHEY, CDR2 SVGAGI. The CDR3 loop is CASSFEGGGTEAFF. In nucleotides, the CDR3 is TGTGCCAGCAGTTTCGAGGGCGGGGGAACTGAAGCTTTCTTT.

The chain joins TRBV2 to TRBJ2-3; D unresolved. V lost 2 bases and J 5 bases, leaving 8 bases between the germline ends. There are 13 residues in the CDR3. Germline V gene lookup returns CDR1 SNHLY and CDR2 FYNNEI. As DNA, the CDR3 is TGTGCCAGCAGTGAAACTCCTGGAGATACGCAGTATTTT. Translation gives CASSETPGDTQYF.